This T cell receptor beta chain appears in the sequencing data of a study of regulatory T cells in long-lasting Graves disease. V lost 4 bases, J lost 0 bases, and 15 bases lay in between. Germline-derived CDR1 and CDR2 are SGHDN and FVKESK. The CDR3 is made up of 17 amino acids. Library construction for TCR beta used iRepertoire HTBI primers and Arm-PCR of CDR3 regions. One entry per CDR3 protein results from TCRdb running MiXCR on the multiplex PCR reads. This table has roughly 530,000 distinct CDR3 sequences, about 16% appearing once. Time point: newly diagnosed GD, antithyroid drugs for less than 3 months. Making the TCR library involved RNA that had been extracted from PBMCs. EDTA tubes received roughly 9.7 milliliters of drawn peripheral blood. These data are also associated with another study on T cells in Graves' hyperthyroidism and ophthalmopathy. Turning to that study: Researchers found most expanded thyroid clonotypes above 0.001 in blood as well. By a 13 V-J model, ophthalmopathy was set apart from stable hyperthyroidism.

The receptor comes from a middle-aged woman with Graves disease. This sequence joins TRBV14 and TRBJ2-2; D is perhaps TRBD1 (5 bases). The input for sequencing was peripheral blood mononuclear cells (PBMCs), taken at new diagnosis, from a patient treated with antithyroid drugs. CDR3 nucleotide sequence: TGTGCCAGCAGCCCTATCCCTTACAGGCCGAACACCGGGGAGCTGTTTTTT. Translated: CASSPIPYRPNTGELFF. The entire variable domain, with the rest obtained from reference TRBV14 and TRBJ2-2, is as follows: EAGVTQFPSHSVIEKGQTVTLRCDPISGHDNLYWYRRVMGKEIKFLLHFVKESKQDESGMPNNRFLAERTGGTYSTLKVQPAELEDSGVYFCASSPIPYRPNTGELFFGEGSRLTVL.